Each of the 23 T cell receptor beta chains below was sequenced from the same sample in a study of T cells in Graves' hyperthyroidism and ophthalmopathy. RNA transcripts provided the source from which TCR beta CDR3 regions were amplified. Using the HTBI primer set, a first-round RT-PCR was run on the TCR CDR3. One entry per CDR3 protein results from TCRdb running MiXCR on the multiplex PCR reads. This table has about 330,000 distinct CDR3 sequences, roughly an eighth appearing once. Material: blood. These receptors were taken from a woman aged 40 to 50 with Graves' ophthalmopathy.

This clonotype showed up many times. The chain has TRBV12-3 or TRBV12-4 and TRBJ1-2; perhaps TRBD1 as D (5 bases). CDR3 length equals 16 residues. Between the trimmed V and J ends, which lost 2 bases and 6 bases, there was a span of 19 bases. In nucleotides, the CDR3 is TGTGCCAGCAGTTTAATTACAGGTCCATTAACGGATGGCTACACCTTC. Its translation: CASSLITGPLTDGYTF.

In this sample, this clonotype turned up a few times. This rearrangement joins TRBV20-1 to TRBJ1-5; a weak D match, TRBD1 (5 bases). Per germline, CDR1 DFQATT and CDR2 SNEGSKA (reference sequence). CDR3 length: 17 residues. V lost 3 bases, J lost 3 bases, and 21 bases lay in between. The CDR3: CSASSPNRGPNNQPQHF. CDR3 nucleotide sequence: TGCAGTGCTAGCTCCCCCAATCGGGGCCCGAACAATCAGCCCCAGCATTTT.

This clonotype showed up just once. A much larger clonotype is one base distant, so this may be a read error. The rearrangement uses TRBV2 and TRBJ2-2, with 9 bases fitting TRBD1. Germline V CDR1 and CDR2: SNHLY, FYNNEI. The CDR3 contains 15 residues. The trim removed 6 bases at V and 4 bases at J, leaving 6 bases unmatched. CDR3 bases: TGTGCCAGCAGACCGGGACAGGGTGCCACCGGGGAGCTGTTTTTT. Its translation is CASRPGQGATGELFF.

This clonotype was seen repeatedly, ten times or more. One end of the junction does not line up with germline, which may come from a read error. The chain carries TRBV29-1 and TRBJ1-4, with unresolved D. Germline V CDR1 and CDR2: SQVTM, ANQGSEA. The length of the CDR3 is 15 residues. The CDR3 reads CSVEDPWATNEKLFF. CDR3 in DNA: TGCAGCGTGGAAGATCCGTGGGCAACTAATGAAAAACTGTTTTTT.

This clonotype was seen ten or more times. V gene TRBV6-6 combines with J gene TRBJ2-3, with a possible D match to TRBD2 (6 bases). This CDR3 contains 16 residues. The V end was cut by 2 bases, the J end by 3 bases, with 15 bases between. In germline, CDR1 is MNHNY, CDR2 SVGAGI (reference sequence). The CDR3 DNA is TGTGCCAGCAGTTACGATCCGGGAGTCGGTACAGATACGCAGTATTTT. The encoded protein is CASSYDPGVGTDTQYF.

Ten or more counts support this clonotype. The chain uses TRBV24-1 and TRBJ2-2; TRBD1 agrees at 10 bases. V dropped 5 bases and J dropped 4; count of bases not matched to a gene: 12. The length of the CDR3 is 18 residues. Germline CDR1 and CDR2: KGHDR and SFDVKD. CDR3 sequence: CATSVAGQGIGSTGELFF. The CDR3 DNA sequence: TGTGCCACCAGTGTTGCGGGACAGGGGATAGGAAGCACCGGGGAGCTGTTTTTT.

This clonotype was seen a handful of times. The V and J genes are TRBV11-2 and TRBJ1-3, with D perhaps matching TRBD1 (6 bases). V lost 0 bases to trimming and J lost 4 bases, with 16 bases between them. Germline V gene lookup returns CDR1 SGHAT and CDR2 FQNNGV. This CDR3 region has 17 residues. The CDR3, as DNA: TGTGCCAGCAGCTTAGACTACCAACAGGGTGACGGAAACACCATATATTTT. Encoded protein: CASSLDYQQGDGNTIYF. The full variable domain, with the rest looked up from reference TRBV11-2 and TRBJ1-3, is EAGVAQSPRYKIIEKRQSVAFWCNPISGHATLYWYQQILGQGPKLLIQFQNNGVVDDSQLPKDRFSAERLKGVDSTLKIQPAKLEDSAVYLCASSLDYQQGDGNTIYFGEGSWLTVV.

This clonotype occurred many times. The rearrangement joins TRBV7-9 to TRBJ2-7; TRBD2 agrees at 8 bases. V lost 5 bases, J lost 7 bases, and 10 bases stayed unmatched. Germline values: CDR1 SEHNR, CDR2 FQNEAQ (reference sequence). The CDR3 is made up of 14 amino acids. The CDR3 nucleotides are TGTGCCAGCAGCGGGAGCGGGAGAGGTGAGGAGCAGTACTTC. As protein: CASSGSGRGEEQYF.

This chain uses TRBV5-4 with TRBJ2-2; D is ambiguous. V was clipped by 0 bases and J by 4 bases, with 13 bases between them. Per germline, CDR1 SGHNT and CDR2 YYREEE (reference sequence). The CDR3 is made up of 16 amino acids. CDR3 residues: CASSLGQERVTGELFF. CDR3 coding DNA: TGTGCCAGCAGCTTGGGGCAGGAAAGGGTCACCGGGGAGCTGTTTTTT.

This chain connects TRBV18 to TRBJ1-1; D gene ambiguous. This CDR3 is 15 amino acids long. The germline gives CDR1 KGHSH, CDR2 LQKENI. The ends were cut back, 3 bases at V and 0 bases at J, with 11 bases in the middle. For the CDR3, the DNA is TGTGCCAGCTCACCGAAGATAGTTATGAACACTGAAGCTTTCTTT. Translation gives CASSPKIVMNTEAFF.

This clonotype was seen repeatedly, ten times or more. The gene calls are TRBV19 and TRBJ1-2; unclear D gene. CDR1 LNHDA and CDR2 SQIVND come from the germline V gene (reference sequence). The CDR3 runs 13 residues. Trimming took 2 bases from V and 8 from J, leaving 12 bases between them. The DNA for the CDR3 is TGTGCCAGTAGTATACCGACCCTCTCCGGCTACACCTTC. Amino acid sequence: CASSIPTLSGYTF.

This clonotype was found many times. The genes are TRBV20-1 and TRBJ1-4; the D gene is possibly TRBD1 (6 bases). V was trimmed by 6 bases and J by 8 bases, leaving 19 bases between them. Germline assignment: CDR1 DFQATT and CDR2 SNEGSKA (reference sequence). This CDR3 has 14 residues. The CDR3 loop is CSARKSGALEKLFF. CDR3 in DNA: TGCAGTGCCAGAAAGTCGGGGGCACTCGAAAAACTGTTTTTT.

This clonotype was observed once. A much larger clone differs by one base, so this may be a read error. The V call is TRBV11-2, the J call TRBJ2-3, with TRBD2 as a possible D gene (6 bases). The CDR3 has 14 amino acids. Germline V gene data show CDR1 as SGHAT and CDR2 as FQNNGV. The CDR3 DNA reads as TGTGCCAGCAGCCCTGGACTAACCACAGATACGCGGTATTTT. It translates to CASSPGLTTDTRYF. The full variable domain, rest sourced from reference TRBV11-2 and TRBJ2-3, is EAGVAQSPRYKIIEKRQSVAFWCNPISGHATLYWYQQILGQGPKLLIQFQNNGVVDDSQLPKDRFSAERLKGVDSTLKIQPAKLEDSAVYLCASSPGLTTDTRYFGPGTRLTVL.

Many counts were recorded for this clonotype. This chain connects TRBV3-1 to TRBJ1-5, with D perhaps matching TRBD1 (5 bases). The ends were cut back, 4 bases at V and 4 bases at J, with 14 bases in the middle. CDR1 is LGHDT, CDR2 YNNKEL, per germline (reference sequence). The CDR3 is 15 amino acids. CDR3 residues: CASSPDFGGNQPQHF. DNA of the CDR3: TGTGCCAGCAGCCCGGACTTTGGGGGGAATCAGCCCCAGCATTTT.

This clonotype was seen more than once but under ten times. The chain carries TRBV20-1 and TRBJ1-5, with D perhaps TRBD1 (6 bases). Germline lookup yields CDR1 DFQATT and CDR2 SNEGSKA (reference sequence). CDR3 length: 14 residues. The germline V and J ends were trimmed by 3 bases and 1 base, with 10 bases remaining between them. CDR3 region: CSARLGASNQPQHF. CDR3 in DNA: TGCAGTGCTAGGTTGGGGGCGAGCAATCAGCCCCAGCATTTT.

This chain joins TRBV6-1 and TRBJ2-3; the match to TRBD1 covers 9 bases. Looked up from germline, CDR1 is MNHNS and CDR2 is SASEGT. Trimming took 4 bases from V and 4 from J; bases not matched to a gene: 9. The CDR3 contains 16 residues. In DNA, the CDR3 is TGTGCCAGCAGTGCCTCCGGGACAGGGATGGCAGATACGCAGTATTTT. Amino acid sequence: CASSASGTGMADTQYF.

The rearrangement links TRBV6-1 to TRBJ1-3; 8 nucleotides agree with TRBD1. The CDR3 covers 19 residues. V gave up 1 base and J gave up 0 bases; unmatched junction bases: 11. Germline V CDR1 and CDR2: MNHNS, SASEGT. The CDR3 DNA is TGTGCCAGCAGTGAAGTGGGTACCCGACAGGGGAACTCTGGAAACACCATATATTTT. It translates to CASSEVGTRQGNSGNTIYF.

The V call is TRBV20-1, the J call TRBJ2-7; D unclear. Trimming removed 1 base from V and 6 bases from J, with 13 bases in between. The germline gives CDR1 DFQATT, CDR2 SNEGSKA (reference sequence). The CDR3 extends over 13 amino acids. CDR3: CSARVPNPGEQYF. Written as DNA, the CDR3 is TGCAGTGCTAGAGTCCCCAACCCGGGCGAGCAGTACTTC.

This clonotype turned up a few times. A much larger clone differs from this one at a single base, so this may be a read error. J is TRBJ1-2 and V is TRBV2; no clear D gene. This CDR3 region has 11 residues. V shed 2 bases and J shed 10 bases, with 8 bases lying between them. From germline, CDR1 is SNHLY and CDR2 FYNNEI. The CDR3 spells CASSEMSDYTF. Written as DNA, the CDR3 is TGTGCCAGCAGTGAAATGAGTGACTACACCTTC. The complete variable domain, with remaining parts taken from reference TRBV2 and TRBJ1-2, reads EPEVTQTPSHQVTQMGQEVILRCVPISNHLYFYWYRQILGQKVEFLVSFYNNEISEKSEIFDDQFSVERPDGSNFTLKIRSTKLEDSAMYFCASSEMSDYTFGSGTRLTVV.

This clonotype has a handful of counts. V gene TRBV27 combines with J gene TRBJ1-1; tentatively, D is TRBD1 (6 bases). The CDR3 spans 14 residues. Germline V gene lookup returns CDR1 MNHEY and CDR2 SMNVEV (reference sequence). Trimming stripped 1 base from V and 5 bases from J, with 11 bases between. CDR3 amino acids: CASSLWFQGTEAFF. CDR3 bases: TGTGCCAGCAGTTTATGGTTCCAGGGGACTGAAGCTTTCTTT.

There are many counts of this clonotype. The rearrangement uses TRBV6-1 and TRBJ2-1, with 7 bases that match TRBD1. Germline-derived CDR1 and CDR2 are MNHNS and SASEGT. This CDR3 spans 15 amino acids. V trimming: 4 bases; J trimming: 6 bases; junction bases outside the gene matches: 9. CDR3 loop: CASSAVDRSGNEQFF. In nucleotides, the CDR3 is TGTGCCAGCAGTGCTGTGGACAGGTCGGGCAATGAGCAGTTCTTC.

The sample holds many counts of this clonotype. CDR3 residues: CASSPLWGVDTQYF. CDR3 sequence (DNA): TGTGCCAGCAGCCCACTGTGGGGGGTGGATACGCAGTATTTT. The chain uses TRBV14 and TRBJ2-3; maybe TRBD2 (6 bases). From germline, CDR1 is SGHDN and CDR2 FVKESK. The CDR3 contains 14 residues. Trimming left V 4 bases short and J 6 bases short, with 14 bases between.

The chain recombines TRBV27 with TRBJ2-7; TRBD2 agrees at 11 bases. V was pared by 1 base and J by 4 bases, with 6 bases of the junction left unmatched. This CDR3 has 16 residues. Germline CDR1 is MNHEY and CDR2 is SMNVEV (reference sequence). CDR3 sequence: CASSLFPSGGLYEQYF. For the CDR3, the DNA is TGTGCCAGCAGTTTATTCCCTAGCGGGGGGCTGTACGAGCAGTACTTC.